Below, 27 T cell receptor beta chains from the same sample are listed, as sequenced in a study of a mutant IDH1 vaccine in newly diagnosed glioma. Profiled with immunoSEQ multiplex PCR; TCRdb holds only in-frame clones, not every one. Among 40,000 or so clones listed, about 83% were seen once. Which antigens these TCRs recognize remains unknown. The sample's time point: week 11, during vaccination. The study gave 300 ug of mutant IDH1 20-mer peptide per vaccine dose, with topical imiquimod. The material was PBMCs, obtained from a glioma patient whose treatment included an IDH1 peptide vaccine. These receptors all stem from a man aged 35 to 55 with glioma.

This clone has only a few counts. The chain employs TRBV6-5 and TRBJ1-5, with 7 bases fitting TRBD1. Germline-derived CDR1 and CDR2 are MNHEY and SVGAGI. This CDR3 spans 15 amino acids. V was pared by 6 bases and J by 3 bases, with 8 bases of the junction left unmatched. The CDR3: CASSSGTAYNQPQHF. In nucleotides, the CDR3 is TGTGCCAGCAGCTCCGGGACAGCATACAATCAGCCCCAGCATTTT.

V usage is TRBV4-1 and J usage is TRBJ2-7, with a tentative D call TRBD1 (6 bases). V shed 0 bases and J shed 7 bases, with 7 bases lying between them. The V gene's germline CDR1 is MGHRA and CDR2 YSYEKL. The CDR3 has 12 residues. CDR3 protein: CASSQDQGEQYF. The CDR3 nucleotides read TGCGCCAGCAGCCAAGATCAGGGGGAGCAGTACTTC.

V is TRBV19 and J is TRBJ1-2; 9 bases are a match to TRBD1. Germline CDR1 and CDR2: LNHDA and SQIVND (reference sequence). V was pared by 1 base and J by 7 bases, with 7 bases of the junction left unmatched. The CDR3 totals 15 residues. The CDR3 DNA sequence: TGTGCCAGTAGTATAGGAGGACAGGGGAGGAGTGGCTACACCTTC. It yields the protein CASSIGGQGRSGYTF.

The CDR3 spells CASSQQQGGETQYF. CDR3 sequence (DNA): TGTGCCAGCAGCCAGCAACAGGGTGGGGAGACCCAGTACTTC. The chain employs TRBV4-2 and TRBJ2-5; TRBD1 might be the D (6 bases). V shed 3 bases and J shed 5 bases, with 13 bases lying between them. The germline V gene has CDR1 LGHNA and CDR2 YNFKEQ. The CDR3 contains 14 residues.

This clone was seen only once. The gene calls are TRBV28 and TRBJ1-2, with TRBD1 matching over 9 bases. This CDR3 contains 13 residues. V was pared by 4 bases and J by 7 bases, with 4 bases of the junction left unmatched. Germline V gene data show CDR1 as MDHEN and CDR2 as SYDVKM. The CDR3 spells CASSSQGAGGYTF. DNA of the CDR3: TGTGCCAGCAGTTCACAGGGGGCGGGTGGCTACACCTTC.

The CDR3 loop reads CASREPGQGASGYTF. DNA for the CDR3: TGCGCCAGCAGAGAACCGGGACAGGGGGCCTCTGGCTACACCTTC. This chain uses TRBV5-1 with TRBJ1-2, with 12 nucleotides matching TRBD1. The CDR3 loop spans 15 amino acids. J gave up 7 bases and V 5 bases, and 9 bases lay outside the gene matches. Germline CDR1 and CDR2: SGHRS and YFSETQ.

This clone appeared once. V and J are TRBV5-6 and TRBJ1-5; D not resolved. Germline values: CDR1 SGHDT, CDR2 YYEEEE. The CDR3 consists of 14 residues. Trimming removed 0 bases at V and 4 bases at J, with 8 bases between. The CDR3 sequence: CASSLVGLNQPQHF. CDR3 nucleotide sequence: TGTGCCAGCAGCTTGGTAGGACTGAATCAGCCCCAGCATTTT.

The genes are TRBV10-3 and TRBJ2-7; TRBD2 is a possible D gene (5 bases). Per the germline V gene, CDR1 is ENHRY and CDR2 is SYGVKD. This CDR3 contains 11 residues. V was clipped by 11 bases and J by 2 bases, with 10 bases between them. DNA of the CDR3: TGTGCCTCGCAGGAGGCCTACGAGCAGTACTTC. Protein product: CASQEAYEQYF.

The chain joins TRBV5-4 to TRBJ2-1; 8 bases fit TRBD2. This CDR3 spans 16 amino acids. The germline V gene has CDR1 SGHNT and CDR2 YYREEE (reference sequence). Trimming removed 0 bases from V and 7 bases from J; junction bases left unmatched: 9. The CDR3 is CASSLGPGGLSNEQFF. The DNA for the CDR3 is TGTGCCAGCAGCTTGGGCCCGGGAGGGCTGAGTAATGAGCAGTTCTTC.

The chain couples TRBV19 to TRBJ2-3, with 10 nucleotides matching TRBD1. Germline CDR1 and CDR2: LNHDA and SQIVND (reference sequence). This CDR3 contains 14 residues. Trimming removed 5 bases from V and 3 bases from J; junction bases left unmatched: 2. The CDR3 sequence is CASSGGQGTDTQYF. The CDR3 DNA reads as TGTGCCAGTAGTGGGGGACAGGGGACAGATACGCAGTATTTT.

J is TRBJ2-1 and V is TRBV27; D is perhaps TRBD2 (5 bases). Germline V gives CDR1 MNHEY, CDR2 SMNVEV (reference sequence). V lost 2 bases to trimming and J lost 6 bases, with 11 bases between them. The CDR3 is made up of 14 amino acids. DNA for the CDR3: TGTGCCAGCAGTTTACTCGGGGTTACCAATGAGCAGTTCTTC. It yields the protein CASSLLGVTNEQFF.

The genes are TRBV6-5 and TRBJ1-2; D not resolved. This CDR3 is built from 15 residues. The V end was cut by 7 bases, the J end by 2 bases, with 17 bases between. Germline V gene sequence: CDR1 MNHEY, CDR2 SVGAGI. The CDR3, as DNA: TGTGCCAGCACCAAAATGGGGTCCTCAAACTATGGCTACACCTTC. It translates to CASTKMGSSNYGYTF.

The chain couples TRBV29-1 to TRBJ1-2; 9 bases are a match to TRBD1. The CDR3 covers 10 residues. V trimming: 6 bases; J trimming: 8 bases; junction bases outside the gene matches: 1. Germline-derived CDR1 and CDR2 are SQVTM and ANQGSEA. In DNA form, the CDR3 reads TGCAGCGTGGGACAGGGAGGCTACACCTTC. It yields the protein CSVGQGGYTF.

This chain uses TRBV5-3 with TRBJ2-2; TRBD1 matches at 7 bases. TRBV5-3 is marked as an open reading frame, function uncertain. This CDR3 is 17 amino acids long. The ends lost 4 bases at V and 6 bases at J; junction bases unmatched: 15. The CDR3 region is CARSRGQVQYSPGELFF. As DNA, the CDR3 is TGTGCCAGAAGCCGTGGACAGGTTCAATATAGTCCCGGGGAGCTGTTTTTT.

CDR3 region: CASISGGDTQYF. The CDR3 DNA reads TGTGCCAGCATCTCGGGGGGAGATACGCAGTATTTT. The chain couples TRBV7-2 to TRBJ2-3; 7 nucleotides line up with TRBD2. The length of the CDR3 is 12 residues. V lost 7 bases and J lost 5; bases outside the gene matches: 3. Germline CDR1 is SGHTA and CDR2 is FQGNSA.

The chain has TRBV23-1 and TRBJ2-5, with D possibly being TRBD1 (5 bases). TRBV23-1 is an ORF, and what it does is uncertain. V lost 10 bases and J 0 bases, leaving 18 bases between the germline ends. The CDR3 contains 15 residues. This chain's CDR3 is CATQQARVDQETQYF. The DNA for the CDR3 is TGCGCCACCCAACAGGCACGGGTGGACCAAGAGACCCAGTACTTC.

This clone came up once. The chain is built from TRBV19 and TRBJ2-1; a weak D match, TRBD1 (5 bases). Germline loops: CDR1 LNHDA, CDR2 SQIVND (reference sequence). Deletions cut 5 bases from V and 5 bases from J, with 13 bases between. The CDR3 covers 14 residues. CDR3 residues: CASSPWTTNNEQFF. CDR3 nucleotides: TGTGCCAGTAGTCCGTGGACAACAAACAATGAGCAGTTCTTC.

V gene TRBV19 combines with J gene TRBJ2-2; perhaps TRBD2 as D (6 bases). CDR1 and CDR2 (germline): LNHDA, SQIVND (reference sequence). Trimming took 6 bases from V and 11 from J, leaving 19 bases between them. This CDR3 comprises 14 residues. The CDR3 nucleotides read TGTGCCAGTAGACCCCTCCGGGGGAATCCAGAGCTGTTTTTT. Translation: CASRPLRGNPELFF.

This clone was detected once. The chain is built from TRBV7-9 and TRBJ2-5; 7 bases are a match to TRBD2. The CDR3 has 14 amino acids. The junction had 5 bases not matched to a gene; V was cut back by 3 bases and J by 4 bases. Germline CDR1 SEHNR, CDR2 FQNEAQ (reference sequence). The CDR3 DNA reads TGTGCCAGCAGCTTGGGAGGGCCCCCAGAGACCCAGTACTTC. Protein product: CASSLGGPPETQYF.

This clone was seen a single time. CDR3 in DNA: TGTGCCAGCAGTACCGACGTATACAATGAGCAGTTCTTC. This translates into CASSTDVYNEQFF. The V gene is TRBV28, the J gene TRBJ2-1; D ambiguous. The CDR3 runs 13 residues. Germline V gives CDR1 MDHEN, CDR2 SYDVKM. V dropped 5 bases and J dropped 4 bases, with 9 bases sitting between them.

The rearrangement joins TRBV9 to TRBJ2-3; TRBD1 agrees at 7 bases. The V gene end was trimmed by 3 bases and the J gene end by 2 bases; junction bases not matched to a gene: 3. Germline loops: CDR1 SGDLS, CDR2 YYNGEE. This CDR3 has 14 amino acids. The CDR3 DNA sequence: TGTGCCAGCAGCGAGGGGACAGTCACAGATACGCAGTATTTT. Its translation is CASSEGTVTDTQYF.

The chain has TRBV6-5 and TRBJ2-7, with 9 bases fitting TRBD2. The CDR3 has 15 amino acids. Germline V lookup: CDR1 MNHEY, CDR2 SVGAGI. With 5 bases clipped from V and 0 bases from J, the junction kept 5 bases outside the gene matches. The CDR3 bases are TGTGCCAGCAGTCTCCTAGCGGGGAGCTCCTACGAGCAGTACTTC. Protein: CASSLLAGSSYEQYF.

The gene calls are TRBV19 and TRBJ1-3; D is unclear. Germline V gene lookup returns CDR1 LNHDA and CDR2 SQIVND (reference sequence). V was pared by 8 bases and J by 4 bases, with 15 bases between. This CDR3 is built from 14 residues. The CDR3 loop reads CASRRDSGGNTIYF. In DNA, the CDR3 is TGTGCCAGTCGCCGGGATTCGGGAGGAAACACCATATATTTT.

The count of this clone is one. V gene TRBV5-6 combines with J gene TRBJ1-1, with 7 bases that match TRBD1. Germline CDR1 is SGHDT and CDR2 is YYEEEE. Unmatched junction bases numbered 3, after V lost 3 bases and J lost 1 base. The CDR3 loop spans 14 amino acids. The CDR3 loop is CASSSTGTNTEAFF. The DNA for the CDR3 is TGTGCCAGCAGCTCGACAGGGACGAACACTGAAGCTTTCTTT.

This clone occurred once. DNA for the CDR3: TGTGCCAGTAGTATGTGGACTAGCGGCTCCTACGAGCAGTACTTC. It codes for CASSMWTSGSYEQYF. The genes are TRBV19 and TRBJ2-7, with 10 nucleotides matching TRBD2. Germline CDR1 is LNHDA and CDR2 is SQIVND (reference sequence). CDR3 size: 15 residues. J lost 0 bases, V lost 3 bases, and 2 bases had no gene match.

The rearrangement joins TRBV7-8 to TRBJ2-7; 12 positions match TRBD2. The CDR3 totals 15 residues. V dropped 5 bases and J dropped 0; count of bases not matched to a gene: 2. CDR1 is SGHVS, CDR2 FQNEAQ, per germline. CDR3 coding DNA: TGTGCCAGCAGCAAACTAGCGGGAGGCTCCTACGAGCAGTACTTC. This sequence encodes CASSKLAGGSYEQYF.

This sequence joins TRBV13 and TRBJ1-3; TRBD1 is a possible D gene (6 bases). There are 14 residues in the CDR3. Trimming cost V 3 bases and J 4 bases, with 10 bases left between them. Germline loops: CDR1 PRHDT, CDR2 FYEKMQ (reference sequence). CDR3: CASSLTGSGNTIYF. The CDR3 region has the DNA TGTGCCAGCAGCTTGACAGGATCCGGAAACACCATATATTTT.